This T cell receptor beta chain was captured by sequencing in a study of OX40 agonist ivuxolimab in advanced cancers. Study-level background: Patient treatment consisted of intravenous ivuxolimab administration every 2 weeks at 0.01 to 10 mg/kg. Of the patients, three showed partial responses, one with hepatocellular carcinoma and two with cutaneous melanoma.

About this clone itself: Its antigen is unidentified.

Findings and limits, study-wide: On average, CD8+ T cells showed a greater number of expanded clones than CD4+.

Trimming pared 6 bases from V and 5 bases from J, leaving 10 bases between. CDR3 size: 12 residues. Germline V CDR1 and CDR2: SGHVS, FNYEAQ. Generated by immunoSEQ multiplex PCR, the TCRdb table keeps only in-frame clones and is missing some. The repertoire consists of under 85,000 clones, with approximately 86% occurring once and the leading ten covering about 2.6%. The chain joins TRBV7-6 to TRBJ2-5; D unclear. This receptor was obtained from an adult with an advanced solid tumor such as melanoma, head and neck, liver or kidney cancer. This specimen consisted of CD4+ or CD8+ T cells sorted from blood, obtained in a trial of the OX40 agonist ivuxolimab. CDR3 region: CASSPSVETQYF. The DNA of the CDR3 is TGTGCCAGCAGTCCCTCGGTCGAGACCCAGTACTTC.